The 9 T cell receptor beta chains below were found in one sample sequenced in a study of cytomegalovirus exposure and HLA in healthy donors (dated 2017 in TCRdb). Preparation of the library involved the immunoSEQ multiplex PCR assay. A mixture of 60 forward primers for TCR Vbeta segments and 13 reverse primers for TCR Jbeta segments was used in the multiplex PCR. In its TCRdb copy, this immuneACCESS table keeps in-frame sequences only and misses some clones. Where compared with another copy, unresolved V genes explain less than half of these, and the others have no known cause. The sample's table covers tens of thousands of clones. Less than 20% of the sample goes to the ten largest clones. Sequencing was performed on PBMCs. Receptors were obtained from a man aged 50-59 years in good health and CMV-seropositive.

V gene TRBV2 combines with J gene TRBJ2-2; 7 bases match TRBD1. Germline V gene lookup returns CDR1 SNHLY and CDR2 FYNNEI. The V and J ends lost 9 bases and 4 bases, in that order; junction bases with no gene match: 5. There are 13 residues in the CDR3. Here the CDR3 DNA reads TGTGCCAGTGACAGGGTTGGCACCGGGGAGCTGTTTTTT. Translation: CASDRVGTGELFF.

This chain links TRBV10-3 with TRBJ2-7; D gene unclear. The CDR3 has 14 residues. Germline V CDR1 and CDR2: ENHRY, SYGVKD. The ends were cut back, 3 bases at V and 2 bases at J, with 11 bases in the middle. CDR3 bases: TGTGCCATCAGTGACCACGGCGCGGCCTACGAGCAGTACGTC. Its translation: CAISDHGAAYEQYV.

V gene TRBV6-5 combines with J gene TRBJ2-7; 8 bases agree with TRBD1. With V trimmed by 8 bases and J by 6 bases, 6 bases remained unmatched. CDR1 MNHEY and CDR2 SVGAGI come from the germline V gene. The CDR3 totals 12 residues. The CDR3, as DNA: TGTGCCAGCGGCCAGGGGGCAAGCGAGCAGTACGTC. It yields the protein CASGQGASEQYV.

CDR3 amino acids: CASSPPGQRTEAFF. CDR3 nucleotides: TGTGCCAGCAGCCCCCCAGGTCAGAGAACTGAAGCTTTCTTT. The chain carries TRBV27 and TRBJ1-1; D is unresolved. The CDR3 runs 14 residues. Trimming stripped 6 bases from V and 5 bases from J, with 16 bases between. Germline V gene data show CDR1 as MNHEY and CDR2 as SMNVEV (reference sequence).

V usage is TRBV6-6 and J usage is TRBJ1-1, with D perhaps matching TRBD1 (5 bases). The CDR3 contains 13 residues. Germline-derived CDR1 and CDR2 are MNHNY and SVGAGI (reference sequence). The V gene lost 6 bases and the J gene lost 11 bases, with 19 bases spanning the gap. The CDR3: CASRQVQQDVAFF. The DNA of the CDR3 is TGTGCCAGCAGGCAAGTCCAACAGGACGTGGCTTTCTTT.

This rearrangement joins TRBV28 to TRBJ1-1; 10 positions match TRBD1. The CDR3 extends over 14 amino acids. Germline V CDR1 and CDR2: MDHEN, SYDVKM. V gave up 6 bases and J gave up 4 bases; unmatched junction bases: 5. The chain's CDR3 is CASRPTGGGTEAFF. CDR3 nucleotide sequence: TGTGCCAGCAGACCGACAGGGGGCGGCACTGAAGCTTTCTTT.

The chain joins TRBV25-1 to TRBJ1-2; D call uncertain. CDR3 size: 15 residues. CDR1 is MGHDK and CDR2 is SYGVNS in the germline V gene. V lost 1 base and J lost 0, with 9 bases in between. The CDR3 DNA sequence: TGTGCCAGCAGTGAATGGTGGGCTTCTAACTATGGCTACACCTTC. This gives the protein CASSEWWASNYGYTF.

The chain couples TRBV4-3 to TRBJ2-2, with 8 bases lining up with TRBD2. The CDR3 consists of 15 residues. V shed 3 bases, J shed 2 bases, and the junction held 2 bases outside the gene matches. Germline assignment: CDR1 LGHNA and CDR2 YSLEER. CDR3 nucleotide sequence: TGCGCCAGCAGCCAGGGACTAGACAACACCGGGGAGCTGTTTTTT. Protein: CASSQGLDNTGELFF.

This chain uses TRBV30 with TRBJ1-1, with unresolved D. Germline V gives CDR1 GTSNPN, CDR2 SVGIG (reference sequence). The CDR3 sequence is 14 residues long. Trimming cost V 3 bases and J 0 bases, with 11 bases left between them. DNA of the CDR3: TGTGCCTGGAGGCGGGTCAGTCTGAACACTGAAGCTTTCTTT. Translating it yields CAWRRVSLNTEAFF.